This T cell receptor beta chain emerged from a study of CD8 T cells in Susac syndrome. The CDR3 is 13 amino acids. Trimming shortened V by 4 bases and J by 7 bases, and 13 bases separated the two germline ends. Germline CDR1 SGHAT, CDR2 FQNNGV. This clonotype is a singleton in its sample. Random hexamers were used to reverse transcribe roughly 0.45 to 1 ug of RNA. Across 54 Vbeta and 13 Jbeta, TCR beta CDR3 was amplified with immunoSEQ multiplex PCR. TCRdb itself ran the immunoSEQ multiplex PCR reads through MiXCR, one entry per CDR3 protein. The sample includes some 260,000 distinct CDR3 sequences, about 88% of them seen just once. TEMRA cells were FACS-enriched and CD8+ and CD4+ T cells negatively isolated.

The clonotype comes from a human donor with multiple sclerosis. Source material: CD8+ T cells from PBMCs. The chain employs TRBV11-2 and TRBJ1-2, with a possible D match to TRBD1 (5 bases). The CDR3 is CASSSVGHIGYTF. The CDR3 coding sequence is TGTGCCAGCAGCTCAGTGGGGCATATTGGCTACACCTTC.